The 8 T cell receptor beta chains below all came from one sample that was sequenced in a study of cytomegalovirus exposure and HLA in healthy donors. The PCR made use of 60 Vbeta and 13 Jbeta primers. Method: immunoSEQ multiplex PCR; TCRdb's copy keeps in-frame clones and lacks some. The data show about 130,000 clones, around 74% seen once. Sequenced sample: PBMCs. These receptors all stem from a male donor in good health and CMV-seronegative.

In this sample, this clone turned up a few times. The CDR3 sequence: CASRQTSVGDEQFF. The CDR3 DNA reads TGCGCCAGCAGACAGACTAGCGTTGGCGATGAGCAGTTCTTC. V and J are TRBV5-1 and TRBJ2-1, with TRBD2 matching 8 bases. The CDR3 totals 14 residues. With 5 bases clipped from V and 8 bases from J, the junction kept 9 bases outside the gene matches. Germline loops: CDR1 SGHRS, CDR2 YFSETQ. The variable domain in full, completed from reference TRBV5-1 and TRBJ2-1, reads KAGVTQTPRYLIKTRGQQVTLSCSPISGHRSVSWYQQTPGQGLQFLFEYFSETQRNKGNFPGRFSGRQFSNSRSEMNVSTLELGDSALYLCASRQTSVGDEQFFGPGTRLTVL.

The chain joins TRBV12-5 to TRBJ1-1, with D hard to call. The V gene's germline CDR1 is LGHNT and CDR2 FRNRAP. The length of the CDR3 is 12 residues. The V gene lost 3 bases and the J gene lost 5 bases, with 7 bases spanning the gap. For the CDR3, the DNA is TGTGCTAGTGGTTTCGGGAATACTGAAGCTTTCTTT. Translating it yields CASGFGNTEAFF.

The CDR3 is CASSLGPGGTGNEQFF. The CDR3 nucleotides are TGCGCCAGCAGCTTGGGGCCGGGGGGAACGGGGAATGAGCAGTTCTTC. The chain recombines TRBV5-1 with TRBJ2-1; 7 bases map to TRBD2. The CDR3 has 16 amino acids. The ends lost 0 bases at V and 7 bases at J; junction bases unmatched: 10. Germline V gene lookup returns CDR1 SGHRS and CDR2 YFSETQ.

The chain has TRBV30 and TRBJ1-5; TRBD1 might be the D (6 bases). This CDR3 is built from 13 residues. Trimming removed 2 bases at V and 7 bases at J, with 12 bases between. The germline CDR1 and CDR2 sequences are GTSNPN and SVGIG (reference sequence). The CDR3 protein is CAWSYREGQPQHF. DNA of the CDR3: TGTGCCTGGAGTTACAGGGAGGGACAGCCCCAGCATTTT. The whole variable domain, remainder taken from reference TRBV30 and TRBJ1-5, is SQTIHQWPATLVQPVGSPLSLECTVEGTSNPNLYWYRQAAGRGLQLLFYSVGIGQISSEVPQNLSASRPQDRQFILSSKKLLLSDSGFYLCAWSYREGQPQHFGDGTRLSIL.

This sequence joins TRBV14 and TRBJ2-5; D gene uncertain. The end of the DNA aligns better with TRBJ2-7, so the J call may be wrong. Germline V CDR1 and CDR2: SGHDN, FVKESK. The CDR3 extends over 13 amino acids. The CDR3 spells CASSLSPTYEQYF. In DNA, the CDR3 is TGTGCCAGCAGCCTCTCGCCTACCTACGAGCAGTACTTC.

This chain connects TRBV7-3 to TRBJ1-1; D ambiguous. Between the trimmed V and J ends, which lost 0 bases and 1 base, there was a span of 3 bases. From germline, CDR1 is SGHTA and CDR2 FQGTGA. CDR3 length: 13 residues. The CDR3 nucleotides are TGTGCCAGCAGCTTAACCCGGAACACTGAAGCTTTCTTT. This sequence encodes CASSLTRNTEAFF.

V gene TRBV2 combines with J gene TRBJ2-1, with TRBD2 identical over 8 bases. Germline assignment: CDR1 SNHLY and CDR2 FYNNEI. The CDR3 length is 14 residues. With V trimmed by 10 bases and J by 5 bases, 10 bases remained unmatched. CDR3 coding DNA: TGTGCCACCGCGTTCCGAGCGGGAGACAATGAGCAGTTCTTC. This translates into CATAFRAGDNEQFF.

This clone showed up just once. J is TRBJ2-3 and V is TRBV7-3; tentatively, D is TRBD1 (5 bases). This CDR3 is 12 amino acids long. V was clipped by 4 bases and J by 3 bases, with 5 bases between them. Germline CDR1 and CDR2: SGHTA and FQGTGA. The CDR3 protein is CASSSGTDTQYF. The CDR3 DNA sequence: TGTGCCAGCAGCTCAGGGACAGATACGCAGTATTTT.